Listed below are T cell receptor beta chains from one sample, sequenced in a study of identical twins. Each CDR3 protein is one row after TCRdb ran MiXCR on the 5' RACE reads. This table holds approximately 600,000 distinct CDR3 sequences, roughly 7.1% found once. These data were also filed under a second study, of yellow fever vaccine responses in identical twins.

Source material: PBMCs. The origin of the receptors is a woman between 18 and 30 years old in good health. Both conserved end residues are part of each CDR3. Fields, in order: D gene, V gene, clone size, J gene, CDR3 protein, CDR3 DNA. The D gene is left open where the match is weak. Clone size is not always given. Where it is, it says once, few, many or a class for expanded clones.

d_call: NA
v_call: TRBV7-8
clone_size: many
j_call: TRBJ2-7
cdr3_aa: CASSLVFGWQGYEQYF
cdr3_nt: TGTGCCAGCAGCTTAGTTTTCGGTTGGCAGGGCTACGAGCAGTACTTC

d_call: NA
v_call: TRBV5-6
clone_size: few
j_call: TRBJ1-2
cdr3_aa: CASSGVGAYGYTF
cdr3_nt: TGTGCCAGCAGCGGTGTGGGGGCCTATGGCTACACCTTC

d_call: TRBD2
v_call: TRBV20-1
clone_size: NA
j_call: TRBJ2-1
cdr3_aa: CSAHFQTSGRFNEQFF
cdr3_nt: TGCAGTGCCCACTTCCAGACTAGCGGGAGGTTCAATGAGCAGTTCTTC

d_call: TRBD2
v_call: TRBV4-2
clone_size: NA
j_call: TRBJ2-1
cdr3_aa: CASSQLAAASGSYNEQFF
cdr3_nt: TGTGCCAGCAGCCAATTGGCCGCGGCTAGCGGCTCCTACAATGAGCAGTTCTTC

d_call: TRBD2
v_call: TRBV6-5
clone_size: few
j_call: TRBJ2-1
cdr3_aa: CASSPSGTSDVNEQFF
cdr3_nt: TGTGCCAGCAGTCCCTCGGGGACTAGCGACGTTAATGAGCAGTTCTTC

d_call: NA
v_call: TRBV7-9
clone_size: many
j_call: TRBJ2-1
cdr3_aa: CASSFGSSYNEQFF
cdr3_nt: TGTGCCAGCAGCTTTGGAAGCTCCTACAATGAGCAGTTCTTC

d_call: NA
v_call: TRBV29-1
clone_size: many
j_call: TRBJ2-2
cdr3_aa: CSVVTTGELFF
cdr3_nt: TGCAGCGTAGTCACCACCGGGGAGCTGTTTTTT

d_call: NA
v_call: TRBV5-6
clone_size: NA
j_call: TRBJ2-1
cdr3_aa: CASSLGRPFSYNEQFF
cdr3_nt: TGTGCCAGCAGCTTGGGCAGGCCCTTCTCCTACAATGAGCAGTTCTTC

d_call: NA
v_call: TRBV3-1
clone_size: NA
j_call: TRBJ2-6
cdr3_aa: CASSRRVSGANVLTF
cdr3_nt: TGTGCCAGCAGCCGGCGGGTCTCTGGGGCCAACGTCCTGACTTTC

d_call: NA
v_call: TRBV20-1
clone_size: NA
j_call: TRBJ1-6
cdr3_aa: CSARGVESYNSPLHF
cdr3_nt: TGCAGTGCACGGGGGGTAGAGTCCTATAATTCACCCCTCCACTTT

d_call: TRBD1
v_call: TRBV20-1
clone_size: NA
j_call: TRBJ1-1
cdr3_aa: CSASRGSDTEAFF
cdr3_nt: TGCAGTGCTAGCAGGGGGTCCGACACTGAAGCTTTCTTT